This T cell receptor beta chain is from a study of blood T cell repertoires in COVID-19. Study context: Collection of acute and convalescent COVID-19 samples took place in the United States, Italy and Spain. T cells, B-cell-depleted T cells, or PBMCs provided the cDNA or gDNA that served as material.

Under the authors' procedure: Nucleated cell counts were estimated from reference gene primer amplification. Method: immunoSEQ multiplex PCR; TCRdb's copy keeps in-frame clones and lacks some. V and J calls and clone size are those listed in that table; D and trimming were worked out from the DNA. The data hold tens of thousands of clones, with 89% observed a single time. This CDR3 has 14 residues. The J gene is TRBJ2-1, the V gene TRBV21-1; TRBD2 is the table's D call, not checked against the DNA. TRBV21-1 is a pseudogene. The TCR sequence derives from a woman aged 55-69 years with active COVID-19. The specimen was peripheral blood. CDR3 DNA sequence: TGTGCCAGCAGCAACGAGGTATCCTACAATGAGCAGTTCTTC. Its protein is CASSNEVSYNEQFF.